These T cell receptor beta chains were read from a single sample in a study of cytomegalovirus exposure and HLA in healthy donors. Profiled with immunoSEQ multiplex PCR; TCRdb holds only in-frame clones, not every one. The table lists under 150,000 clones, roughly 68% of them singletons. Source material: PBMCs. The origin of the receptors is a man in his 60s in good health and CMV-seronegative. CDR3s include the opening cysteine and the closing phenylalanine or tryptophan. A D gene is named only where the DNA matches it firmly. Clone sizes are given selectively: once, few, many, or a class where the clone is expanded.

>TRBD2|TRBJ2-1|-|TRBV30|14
CAWSAGGGGNEQFF
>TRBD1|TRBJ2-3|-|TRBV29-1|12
CSAGQGGDTQYF
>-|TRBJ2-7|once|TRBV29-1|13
CSALRTEVGEQYF
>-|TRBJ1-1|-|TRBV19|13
CASSRQRNTEAFF
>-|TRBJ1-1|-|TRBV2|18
CASSPEITRPRRAGEAFF
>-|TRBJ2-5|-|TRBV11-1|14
CASSFDRTQETQYF
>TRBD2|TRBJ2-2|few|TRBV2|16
CASSSRLAGVSGELFF
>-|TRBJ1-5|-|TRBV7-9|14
CASSLNGADQPQHF
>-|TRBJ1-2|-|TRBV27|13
CASSLRGGRSYTF
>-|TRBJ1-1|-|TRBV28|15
CASSSGAGWYTEAFF
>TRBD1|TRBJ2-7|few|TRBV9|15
CASSVDAGQGGEQYF
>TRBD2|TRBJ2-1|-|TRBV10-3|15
CATQGLAGDYNEQFF
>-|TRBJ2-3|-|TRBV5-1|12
CASSLDLDTQYF
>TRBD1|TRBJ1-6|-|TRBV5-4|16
CASSLWGRGHNSPLHF
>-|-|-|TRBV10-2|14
CASSLAKSSYEQYF
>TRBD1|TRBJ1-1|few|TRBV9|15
CASSVVKTGPAEAFF
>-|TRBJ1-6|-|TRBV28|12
CASGLGGSPLHF
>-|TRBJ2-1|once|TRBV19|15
CASSIDPRDYNEQFF
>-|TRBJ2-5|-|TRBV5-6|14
CASSLTGRMETQYF
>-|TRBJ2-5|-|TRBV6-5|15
CASSYGGPSQETQYF
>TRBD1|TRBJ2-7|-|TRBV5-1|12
CASSLGQGEQYF
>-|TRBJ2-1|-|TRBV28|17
CASSILGRTEHYNEQFF
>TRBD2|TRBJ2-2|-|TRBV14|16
CASSQEALAGVGELFF
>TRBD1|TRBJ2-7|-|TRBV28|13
CASRLDRVGEQYF
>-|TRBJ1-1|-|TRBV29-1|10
CSATTPEASF
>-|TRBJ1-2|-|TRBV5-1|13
CASSDIRADGYTF